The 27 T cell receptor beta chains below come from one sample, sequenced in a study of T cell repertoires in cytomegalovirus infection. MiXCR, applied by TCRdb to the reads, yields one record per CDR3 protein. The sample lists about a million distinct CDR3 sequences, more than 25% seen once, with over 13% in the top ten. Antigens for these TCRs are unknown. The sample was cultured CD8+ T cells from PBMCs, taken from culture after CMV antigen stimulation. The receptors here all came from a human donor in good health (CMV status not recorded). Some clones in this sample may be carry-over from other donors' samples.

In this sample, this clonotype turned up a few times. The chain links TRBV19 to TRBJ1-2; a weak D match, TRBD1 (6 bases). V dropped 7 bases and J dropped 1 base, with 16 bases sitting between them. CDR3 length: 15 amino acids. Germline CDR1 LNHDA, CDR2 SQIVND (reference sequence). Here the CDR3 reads CASTQSGRGNYGYTF. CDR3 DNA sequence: TGTGCCAGTACTCAATCGGGCAGGGGTAACTATGGCTACACCTTC.

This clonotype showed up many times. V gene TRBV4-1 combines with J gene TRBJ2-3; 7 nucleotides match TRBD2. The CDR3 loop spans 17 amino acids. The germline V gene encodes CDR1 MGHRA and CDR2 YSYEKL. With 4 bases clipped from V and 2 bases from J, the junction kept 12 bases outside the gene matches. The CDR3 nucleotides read TGCGCCAGCAGCCGCCCCGGGGAGGGGCCGCACACAGATACGCAGTATTTT. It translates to CASSRPGEGPHTDTQYF.

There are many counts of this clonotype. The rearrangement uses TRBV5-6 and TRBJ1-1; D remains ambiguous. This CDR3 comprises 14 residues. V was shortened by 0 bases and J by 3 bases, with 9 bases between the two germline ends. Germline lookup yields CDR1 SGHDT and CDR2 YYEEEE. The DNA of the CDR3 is TGTGCCAGCAGCTTGGGAGCACCACACACTGAAGCTTTCTTT. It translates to CASSLGAPHTEAFF.

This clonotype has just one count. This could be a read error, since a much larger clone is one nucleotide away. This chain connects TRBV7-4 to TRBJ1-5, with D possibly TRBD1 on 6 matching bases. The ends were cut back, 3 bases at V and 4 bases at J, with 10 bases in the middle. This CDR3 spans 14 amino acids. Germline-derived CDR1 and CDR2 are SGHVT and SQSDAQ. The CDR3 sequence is CASSFDRPNQPQHF. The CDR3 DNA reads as TGTGCCAGCAGCTTCGACAGGCCGAATCAGCCCCAGCATTTT.

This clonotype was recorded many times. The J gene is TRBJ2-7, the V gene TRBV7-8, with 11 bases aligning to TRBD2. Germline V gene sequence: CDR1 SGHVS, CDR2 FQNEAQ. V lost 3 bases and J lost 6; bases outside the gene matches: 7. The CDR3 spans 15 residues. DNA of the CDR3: TGTGCCAGCAGCTTTCTCCTAGCGGGGGGCTCCGAGCAGTACTTC. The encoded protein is CASSFLLAGGSEQYF.

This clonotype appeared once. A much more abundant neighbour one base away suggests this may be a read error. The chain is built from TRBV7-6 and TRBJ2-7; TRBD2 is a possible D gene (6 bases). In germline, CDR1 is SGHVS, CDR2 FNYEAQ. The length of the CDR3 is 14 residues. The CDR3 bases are TGTGTCAGCAGCTTAGGCGGCGGGGAATACGAGCAGTACTTC. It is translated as CVSSLGGGEYEQYF.

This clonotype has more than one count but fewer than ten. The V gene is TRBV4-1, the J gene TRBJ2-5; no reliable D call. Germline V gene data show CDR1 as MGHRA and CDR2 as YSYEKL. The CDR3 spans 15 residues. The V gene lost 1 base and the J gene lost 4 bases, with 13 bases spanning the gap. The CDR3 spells CASSQGDVGLETQYF. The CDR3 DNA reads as TGCGCCAGCAGCCAAGGCGACGTTGGGCTAGAGACCCAGTACTTC.

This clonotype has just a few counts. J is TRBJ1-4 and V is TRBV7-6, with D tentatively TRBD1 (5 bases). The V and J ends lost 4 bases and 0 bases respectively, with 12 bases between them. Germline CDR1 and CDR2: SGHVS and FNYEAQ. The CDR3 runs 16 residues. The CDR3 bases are TGTGCCAGCAGCTCCCCCCAGGGAGCAACTAATGAAAAACTGTTTTTT. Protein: CASSSPQGATNEKLFF.

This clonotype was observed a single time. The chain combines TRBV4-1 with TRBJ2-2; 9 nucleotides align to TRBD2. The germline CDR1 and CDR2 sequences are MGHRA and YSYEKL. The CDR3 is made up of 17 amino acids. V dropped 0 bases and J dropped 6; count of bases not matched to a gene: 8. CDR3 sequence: CASSQDMAGGTAGELFF. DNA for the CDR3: TGCGCCAGCAGCCAAGATATGGCGGGGGGGACGGCCGGGGAGCTGTTTTTT.

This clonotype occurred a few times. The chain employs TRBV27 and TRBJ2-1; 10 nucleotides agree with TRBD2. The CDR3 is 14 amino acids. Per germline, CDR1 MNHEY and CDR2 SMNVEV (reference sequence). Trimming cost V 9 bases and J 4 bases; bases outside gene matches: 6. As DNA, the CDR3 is TGTGCCAGTAAGCGGGGGGGCCATTACAATGAGCAGTTCTTC. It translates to CASKRGGHYNEQFF.

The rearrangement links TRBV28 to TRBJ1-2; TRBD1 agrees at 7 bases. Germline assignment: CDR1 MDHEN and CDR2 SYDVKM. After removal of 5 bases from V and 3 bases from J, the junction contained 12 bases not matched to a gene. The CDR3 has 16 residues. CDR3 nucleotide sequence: TGTGCCAGCAGTCCATCTGACAGGGTAGGAGACTATGGCTACACCTTC. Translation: CASSPSDRVGDYGYTF.

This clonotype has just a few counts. The CDR3 sequence: CASSLEWMTETGRVGQETQYF. The CDR3 DNA is TGTGCCAGCAGCTTAGAATGGATGACCGAGACAGGGAGAGTAGGTCAAGAGACCCAGTACTTC. The genes are TRBV7-9 and TRBJ2-5; 7 bases line up with TRBD1. V dropped 1 base and J dropped 2; count of bases not matched to a gene: 22. CDR3 length equals 21 residues. CDR1 and CDR2 from the germline V gene are SEHNR and FQNEAQ (reference sequence).

The DNA of the CDR3 is TGTGCCAGTAGTGTAACAGACTACAATGAGCAGTTCTTC. Translation gives CASSVTDYNEQFF. The chain recombines TRBV19 with TRBJ2-1; the D is unclear. Germline loops: CDR1 LNHDA, CDR2 SQIVND (reference sequence). Trimming cost V 5 bases and J 3 bases, with 8 bases left between them. The CDR3 totals 13 residues. Variable domain in full (rest from reference TRBV19 and TRBJ2-1): DGGITQSPKYLFRKEGQNVTLSCEQNLNHDAMYWYRQDPGQGLRLIYYSQIVNDFQKGDIAEGYSVSREKKESFPLTVTSAQKNPTAFYLCASSVTDYNEQFFGPGTRLTVL.

Here the CDR3 DNA reads TGTGCCAGTAGAGATTGGACAGGGGGCAAGGGCAATGAGCAGTTCTTC. Translating it yields CASRDWTGGKGNEQFF. The V gene is TRBV19, the J gene TRBJ2-1, with 11 bases matching TRBD1. V shed 6 bases, J shed 6 bases, and the junction held 10 bases outside the gene matches. The CDR3 runs to 16 residues. Germline V gene sequence: CDR1 LNHDA, CDR2 SQIVND (reference sequence).

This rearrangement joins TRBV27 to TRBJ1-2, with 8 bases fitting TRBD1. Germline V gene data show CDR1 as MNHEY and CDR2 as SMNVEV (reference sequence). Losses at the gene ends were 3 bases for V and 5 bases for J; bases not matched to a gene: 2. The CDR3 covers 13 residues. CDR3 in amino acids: CASSLWTGYGYTF. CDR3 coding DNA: TGTGCCAGCAGTTTGTGGACAGGGTATGGCTACACCTTC.

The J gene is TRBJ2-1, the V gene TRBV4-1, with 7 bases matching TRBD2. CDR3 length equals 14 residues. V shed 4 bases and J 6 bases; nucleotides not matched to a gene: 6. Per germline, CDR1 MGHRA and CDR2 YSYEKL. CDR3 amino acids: CASSPGLSVNEQFF. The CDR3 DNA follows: TGCGCCAGCAGCCCGGGACTAAGCGTCAATGAGCAGTTCTTC.

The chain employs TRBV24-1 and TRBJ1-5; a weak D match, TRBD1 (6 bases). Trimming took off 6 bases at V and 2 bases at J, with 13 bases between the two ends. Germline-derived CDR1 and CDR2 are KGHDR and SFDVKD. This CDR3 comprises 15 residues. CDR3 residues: CATSREGVGNQPQHF. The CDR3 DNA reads TGTGCCACCAGTAGGGAGGGGGTGGGCAATCAGCCCCAGCATTTT.

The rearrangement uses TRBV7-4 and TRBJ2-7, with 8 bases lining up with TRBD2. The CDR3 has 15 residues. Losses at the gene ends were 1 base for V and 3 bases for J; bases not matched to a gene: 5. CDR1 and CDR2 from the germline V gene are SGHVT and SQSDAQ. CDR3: CASSLEGGGYYEQYV. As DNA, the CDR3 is TGTGCCAGCAGCTTAGAGGGCGGGGGGTACTACGAGCAGTACGTC.

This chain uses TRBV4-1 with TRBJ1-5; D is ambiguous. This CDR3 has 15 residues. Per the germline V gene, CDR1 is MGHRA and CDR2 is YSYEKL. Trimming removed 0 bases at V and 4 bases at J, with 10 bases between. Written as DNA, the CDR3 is TGCGCCAGCAGCCAAGAGTTCGGCAGTAATCAGCCCCAGCATTTT. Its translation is CASSQEFGSNQPQHF.

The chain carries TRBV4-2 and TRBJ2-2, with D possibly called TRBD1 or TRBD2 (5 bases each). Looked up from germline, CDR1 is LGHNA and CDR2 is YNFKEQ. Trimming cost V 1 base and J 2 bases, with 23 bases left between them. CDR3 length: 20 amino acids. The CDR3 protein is CASSQGDRDLLAPNTGELFF. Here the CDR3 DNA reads TGTGCCAGCAGCCAAGGCGACCGGGACCTCCTCGCCCCCAACACCGGGGAGCTGTTTTTT.

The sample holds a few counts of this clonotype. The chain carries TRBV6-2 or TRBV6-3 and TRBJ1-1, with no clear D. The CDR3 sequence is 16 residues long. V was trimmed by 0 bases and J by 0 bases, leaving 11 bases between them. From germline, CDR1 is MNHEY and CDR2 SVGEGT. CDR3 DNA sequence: TGTGCCAGCAGTTACTCGACCAGCGGACTGAACACTGAAGCTTTCTTT. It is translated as CASSYSTSGLNTEAFF.

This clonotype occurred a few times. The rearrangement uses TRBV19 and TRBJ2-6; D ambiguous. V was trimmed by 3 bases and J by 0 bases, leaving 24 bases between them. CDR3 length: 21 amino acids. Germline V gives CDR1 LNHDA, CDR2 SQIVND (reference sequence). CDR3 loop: CASSISERPEHQSSGANVLTF. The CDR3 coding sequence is TGTGCCAGTAGTATCTCCGAGCGACCCGAACACCAAAGCTCTGGGGCCAACGTCCTGACTTTC.

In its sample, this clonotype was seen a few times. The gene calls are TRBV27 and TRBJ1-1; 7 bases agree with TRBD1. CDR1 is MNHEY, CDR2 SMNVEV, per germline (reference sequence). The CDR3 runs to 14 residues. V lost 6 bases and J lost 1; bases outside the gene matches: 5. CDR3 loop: CASSIQGTNTEAFF. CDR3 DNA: TGTGCCAGCAGCATACAGGGGACGAACACTGAAGCTTTCTTT.

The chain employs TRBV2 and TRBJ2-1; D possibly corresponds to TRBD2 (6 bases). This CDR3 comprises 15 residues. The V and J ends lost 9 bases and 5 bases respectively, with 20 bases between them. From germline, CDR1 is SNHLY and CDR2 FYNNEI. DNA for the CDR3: TGTGCCAGTCCAAGACTAGTTTCCCCTAACAATGAGCAGTTCTTC. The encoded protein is CASPRLVSPNNEQFF.

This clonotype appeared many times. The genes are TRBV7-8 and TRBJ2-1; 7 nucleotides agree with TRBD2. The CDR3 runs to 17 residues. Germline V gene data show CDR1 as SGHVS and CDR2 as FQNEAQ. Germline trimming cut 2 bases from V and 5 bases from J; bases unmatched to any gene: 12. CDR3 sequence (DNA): TGTGCCAGCAGCTTAAACAGCCCCAGCGGGGCCCACAATGAGCAGTTCTTC. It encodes CASSLNSPSGAHNEQFF.

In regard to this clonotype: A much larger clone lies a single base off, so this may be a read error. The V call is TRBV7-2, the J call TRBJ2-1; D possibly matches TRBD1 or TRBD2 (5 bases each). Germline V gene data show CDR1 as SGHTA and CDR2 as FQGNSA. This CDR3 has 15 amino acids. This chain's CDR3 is CVSSPGSGPYNEQFF. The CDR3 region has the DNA TGTGTCAGCAGCCCGGGTTCGGGGCCTTACAATGAGCAGTTCTTC.

The CDR3 sequence is CASSFGTISNQPQHF. The CDR3, as DNA: TGTGCCAGCAGTTTTGGAACGATAAGCAATCAGCCCCAGCATTTT. The rearrangement uses TRBV28 and TRBJ1-5, with D unresolved. The CDR3 consists of 15 residues. Between the trimmed V and J ends, which lost 3 bases and 1 base, there was a span of 10 bases. From germline, CDR1 is MDHEN and CDR2 SYDVKM. The full variable domain, rest sourced from reference TRBV28 and TRBJ1-5, is DVKVTQSSRYLVKRTGEKVFLECVQDMDHENMFWYRQDPGLGLRLIYFSYDVKMKEKGDIPEGYSVSREKKERFSLILESASTNQTSMYLCASSFGTISNQPQHFGDGTRLSIL.